The source of this TCR beta chain is a study of cytomegalovirus exposure and HLA in healthy donors. Study-level background: For the roughly 400 genotyped donors, 75% to 90% fell within the Caucasian-associated ancestry cluster. Study results and limitations: Rare TCR sequences dominated, though some public TCRs recurred in many donors. Common viral pathogens seemed to be connected with several of the most significant clusters, according to a later analysis. Donors were assumed by presence/absence analyses to have roughly uniform sequencing depth.

The germline V and J ends were trimmed by 4 bases and 6 bases, with 10 bases remaining between them. CDR1 and CDR2 (germline): KGHSH, LQKENI. This CDR3 has 12 residues. A note on this clone: What it binds is not known.

In the PCR, 60 Vbeta and 13 Jbeta primers were used. Produced via immunoSEQ multiplex PCR; TCRdb's table is partial and in-frame only. The sample contains 100,000 to 150,000 clones, approximately 80% of which appear only once. The sequenced sample consisted of PBMCs. J is TRBJ2-7 and V is TRBV18; D unclear. This TCR derives from a male donor in good health and CMV-seropositive. The CDR3 region is CASSLGEGEQYF. As DNA, the CDR3 is TGTGCCAGCTCACTTGGAGAAGGCGAGCAGTACTTC.